What follows describes a single TCR beta chain. Antigen unknown. The sample is drawn from a study of graft-versus-host responses after intestinal transplantation. About the research overall: Transplant recipients had multivisceral, liver-intestinal, or isolated intestinal grafts. Every transplant recipient was induced with anti-thymocyte globulin, then maintained on tacrolimus and steroids for about 3 years.

General study points: Recipient marrow contained GvH clones, some of which appeared first in ileum or blood. Early declines in HvG clones that occurred post-transplant were associated with peak circulating GvH clone levels.

Only in-frame clones appear in the TCRdb table, and some are missing; sequencing was by immunoSEQ multiplex PCR. This table has about 99,000 clones, roughly 87% appearing once. The specimen comprised unstimulated CD4+ T cells sorted from spleen or lymph node cells, sampled before intestinal transplant. This clonotype was sampled from a human donor who received an intestinal transplant.

The CDR3 sequence is CASSHPPASGNTIYF. The DNA for the CDR3 is TGCGCCAGCAGCCACCCCCCGGCGAGCGGAAACACCATATATTTT. The chain combines TRBV4-1 with TRBJ1-3; D gene unclear. Deletions cut 3 bases from V and 4 bases from J, with 13 bases between. Germline loops: CDR1 MGHRA, CDR2 YSYEKL. This CDR3 is 15 amino acids long.